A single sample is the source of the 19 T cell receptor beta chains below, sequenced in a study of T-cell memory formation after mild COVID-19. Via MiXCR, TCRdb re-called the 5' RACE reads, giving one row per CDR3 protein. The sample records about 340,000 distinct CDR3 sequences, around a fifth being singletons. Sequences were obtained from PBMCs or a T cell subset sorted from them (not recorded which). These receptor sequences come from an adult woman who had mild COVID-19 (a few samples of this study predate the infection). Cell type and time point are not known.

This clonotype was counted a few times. As DNA, the CDR3 is TGTGCCAGCAGTCCATCCCGGCGGACCTCTGGAAACACCATATATTTT. The encoded protein is CASSPSRRTSGNTIYF. The V call is TRBV12-3 or TRBV12-4, the J call TRBJ1-3; D gene ambiguous. This CDR3 is 16 amino acids long. Trimming pared 5 bases from V and 0 bases from J, leaving 14 bases between.

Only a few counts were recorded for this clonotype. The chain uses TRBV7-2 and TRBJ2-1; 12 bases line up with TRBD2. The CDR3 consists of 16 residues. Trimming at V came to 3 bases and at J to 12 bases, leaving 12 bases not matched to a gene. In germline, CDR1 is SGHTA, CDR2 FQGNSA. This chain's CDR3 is CASSLSRLAGAGGQFF. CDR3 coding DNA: TGTGCCAGCAGCTTGTCAAGACTAGCGGGGGCTGGTGGGCAGTTCTTC.

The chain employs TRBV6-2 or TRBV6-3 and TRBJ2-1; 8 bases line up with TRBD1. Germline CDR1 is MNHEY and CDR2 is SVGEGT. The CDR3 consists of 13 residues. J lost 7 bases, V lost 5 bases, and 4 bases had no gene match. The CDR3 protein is CASSSHRGNEQFF. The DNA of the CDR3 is TGTGCCAGCAGTAGCCACAGGGGGAATGAGCAGTTCTTC.

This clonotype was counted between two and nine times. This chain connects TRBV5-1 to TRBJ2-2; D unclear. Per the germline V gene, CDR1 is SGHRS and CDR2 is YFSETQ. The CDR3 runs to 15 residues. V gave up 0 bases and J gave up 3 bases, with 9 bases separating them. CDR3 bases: TGCGCCAGCAGCTTGGATACTCCCCACACCGGGGAGCTGTTTTTT. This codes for CASSLDTPHTGELFF.

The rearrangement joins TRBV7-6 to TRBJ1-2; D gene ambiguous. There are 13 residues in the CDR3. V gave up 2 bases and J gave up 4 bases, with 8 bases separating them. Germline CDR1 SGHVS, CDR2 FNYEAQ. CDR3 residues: CASSLTEVYGYTF. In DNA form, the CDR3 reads TGTGCCAGCAGCTTAACGGAAGTCTATGGCTACACCTTC.

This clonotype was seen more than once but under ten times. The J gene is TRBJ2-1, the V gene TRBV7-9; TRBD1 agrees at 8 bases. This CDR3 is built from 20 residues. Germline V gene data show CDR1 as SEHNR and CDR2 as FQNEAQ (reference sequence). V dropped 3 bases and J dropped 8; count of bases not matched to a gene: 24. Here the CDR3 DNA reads TGTGCCAGCAGCTTTTGGGTGTATCAGGACGGCAGGGGGCCGGTTGATGAGCAGTTCTTC. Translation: CASSFWVYQDGRGPVDEQFF.

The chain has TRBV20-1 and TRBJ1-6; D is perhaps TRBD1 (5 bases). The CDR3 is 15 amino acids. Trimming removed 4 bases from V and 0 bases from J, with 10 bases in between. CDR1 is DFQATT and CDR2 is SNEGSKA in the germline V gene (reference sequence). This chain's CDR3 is CSATRDLSYNSPLHF. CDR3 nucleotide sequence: TGCAGTGCTACGAGGGACCTCTCCTATAATTCACCCCTCCACTTT.

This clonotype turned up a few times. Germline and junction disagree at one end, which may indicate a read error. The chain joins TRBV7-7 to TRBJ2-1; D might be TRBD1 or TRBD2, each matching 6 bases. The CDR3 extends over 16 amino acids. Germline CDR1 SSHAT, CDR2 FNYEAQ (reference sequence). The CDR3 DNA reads TGTGCTAGCAGCTTAGGGGGACTCGCCGCGGGTAGTGAGCAGTTCTTC. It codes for CASSLGGLAAGSEQFF. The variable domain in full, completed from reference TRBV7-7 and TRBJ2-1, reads GAGVSQSPRYKVTKRGQDVTLRCDPISSHATLYWYQQALGQGPEFLTYFNYEAQPDKSGLPSDRFSAERPEGSISTLTIQRTEQRDSAMYRCASSLGGLAAGSEQFFGPGTRLTVL.

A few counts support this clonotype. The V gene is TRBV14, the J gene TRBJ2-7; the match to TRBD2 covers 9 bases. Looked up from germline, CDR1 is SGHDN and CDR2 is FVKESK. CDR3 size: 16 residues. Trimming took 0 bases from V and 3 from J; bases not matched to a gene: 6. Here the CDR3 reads CASSQEPRTSVYEQYF. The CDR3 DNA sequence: TGTGCCAGCAGCCAAGAGCCCCGGACTAGCGTCTACGAGCAGTACTTC.

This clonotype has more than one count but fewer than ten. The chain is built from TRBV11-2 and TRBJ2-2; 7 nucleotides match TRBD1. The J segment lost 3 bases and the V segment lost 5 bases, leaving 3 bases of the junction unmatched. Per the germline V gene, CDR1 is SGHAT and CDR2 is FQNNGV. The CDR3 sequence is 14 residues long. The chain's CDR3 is CASSPDRDTGELFF. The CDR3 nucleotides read TGTGCCAGCAGCCCCGACAGGGACACCGGGGAGCTGTTTTTT.

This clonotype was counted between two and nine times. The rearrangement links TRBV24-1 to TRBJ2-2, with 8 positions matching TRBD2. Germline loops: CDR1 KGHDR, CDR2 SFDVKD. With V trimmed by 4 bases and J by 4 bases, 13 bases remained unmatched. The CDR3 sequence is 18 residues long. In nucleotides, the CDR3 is TGTGCCACCAGTGACCAAACCACCGGACTAGCCGGCACCGGGGAGCTGTTTTTT. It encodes CATSDQTTGLAGTGELFF.

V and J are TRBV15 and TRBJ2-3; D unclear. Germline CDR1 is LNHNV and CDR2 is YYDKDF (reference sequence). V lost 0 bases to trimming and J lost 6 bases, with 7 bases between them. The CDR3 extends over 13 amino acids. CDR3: CATSRDRRDTQYF. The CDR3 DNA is TGTGCCACCAGCAGAGATCGTCGGGATACGCAGTATTTT.

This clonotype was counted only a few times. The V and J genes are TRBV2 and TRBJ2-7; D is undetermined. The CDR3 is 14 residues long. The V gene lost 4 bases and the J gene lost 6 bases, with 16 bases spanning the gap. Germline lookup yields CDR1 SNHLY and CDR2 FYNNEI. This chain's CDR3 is CASSVRMSSGEQYF. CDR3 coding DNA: TGTGCCAGCAGTGTGCGTATGTCCTCCGGCGAGCAGTACTTC.

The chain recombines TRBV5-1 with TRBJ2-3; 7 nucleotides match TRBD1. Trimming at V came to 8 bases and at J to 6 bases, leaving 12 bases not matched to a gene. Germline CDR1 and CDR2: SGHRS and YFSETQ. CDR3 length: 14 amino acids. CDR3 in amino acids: CASTRRGGRDTQYF. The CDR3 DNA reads TGCGCCAGTACAAGGAGAGGGGGCCGGGATACGCAGTATTTT.

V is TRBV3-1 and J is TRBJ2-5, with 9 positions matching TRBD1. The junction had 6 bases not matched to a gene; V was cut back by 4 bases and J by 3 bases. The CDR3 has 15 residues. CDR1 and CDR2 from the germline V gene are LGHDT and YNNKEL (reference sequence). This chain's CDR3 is CASSPRTGGKETQYF. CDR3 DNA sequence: TGTGCCAGCAGCCCTAGAACAGGGGGCAAAGAGACCCAGTACTTC.

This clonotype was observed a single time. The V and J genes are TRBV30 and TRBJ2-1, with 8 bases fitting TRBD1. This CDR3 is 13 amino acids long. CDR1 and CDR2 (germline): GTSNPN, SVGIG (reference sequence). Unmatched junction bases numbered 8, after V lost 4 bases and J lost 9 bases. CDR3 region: CAWTGQGVGEQFF. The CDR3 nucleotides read TGTGCCTGGACCGGACAGGGAGTGGGTGAGCAGTTCTTC.

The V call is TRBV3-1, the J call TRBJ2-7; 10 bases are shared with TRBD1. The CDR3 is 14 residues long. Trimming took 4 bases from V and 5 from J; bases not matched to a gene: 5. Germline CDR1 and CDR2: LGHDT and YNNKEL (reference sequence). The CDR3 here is CASSPGQGNHEQYF. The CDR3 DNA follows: TGTGCCAGCAGCCCGGGACAGGGGAACCACGAGCAGTACTTC.

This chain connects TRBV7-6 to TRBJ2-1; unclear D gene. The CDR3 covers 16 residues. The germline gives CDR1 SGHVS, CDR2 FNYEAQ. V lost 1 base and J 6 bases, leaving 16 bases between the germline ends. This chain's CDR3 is CASSLGVPQVANEQFF. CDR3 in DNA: TGTGCCAGCAGCTTAGGCGTACCTCAGGTCGCCAATGAGCAGTTCTTC.

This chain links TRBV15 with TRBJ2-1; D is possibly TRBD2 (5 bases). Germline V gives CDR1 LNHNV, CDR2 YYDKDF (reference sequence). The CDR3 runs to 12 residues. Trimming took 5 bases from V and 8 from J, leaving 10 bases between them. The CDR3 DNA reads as TGTGCCACCAGCGAGGGCGGCGATGAGCAGTTCTTC. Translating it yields CATSEGGDEQFF.